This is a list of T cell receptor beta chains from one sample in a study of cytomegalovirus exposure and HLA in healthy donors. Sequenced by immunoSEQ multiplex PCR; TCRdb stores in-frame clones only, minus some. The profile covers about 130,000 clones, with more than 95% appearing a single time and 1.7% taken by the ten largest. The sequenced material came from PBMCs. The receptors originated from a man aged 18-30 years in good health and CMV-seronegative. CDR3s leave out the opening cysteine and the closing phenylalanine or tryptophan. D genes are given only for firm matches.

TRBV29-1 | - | SVGQSSGNTIY
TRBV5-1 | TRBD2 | ASSLGLAGSGSYNEQF
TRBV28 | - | ASREWGGANTEAF
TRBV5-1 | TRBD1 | ASSLAFGQGGLGGYT
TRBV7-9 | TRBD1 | ASSGRDRGLTDTQY
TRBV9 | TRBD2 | ASSVGAGGGNEQF
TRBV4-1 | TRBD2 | ASSLGLAYYNEQF
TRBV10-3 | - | AISGTVQGNTIY
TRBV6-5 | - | ASASTSGPDTQY
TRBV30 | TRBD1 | AWSVQGAGYGYT
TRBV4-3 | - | ASSQDTGDGDTQY
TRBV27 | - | ASGITGGVRF
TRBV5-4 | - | ASSSEPSRGDEQY
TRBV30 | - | AWSSEEGAYYEQY
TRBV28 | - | AVGGSNQPQH
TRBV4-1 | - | ASSFDRTTPYEQY
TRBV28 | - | ASSPTEAF
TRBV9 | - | ASSDRMNTEAF
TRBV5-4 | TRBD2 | ASSPDASGRAEGELF
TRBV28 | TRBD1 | ASSPGLGTGASYEQY
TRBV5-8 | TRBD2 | ASSLVLAGVAGANVLT
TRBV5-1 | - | ASSSGLIYNEQF
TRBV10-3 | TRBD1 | AIRGTTGGGLESTEAF
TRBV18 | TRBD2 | ASSPAGLAGEGEQF